These 14 T cell receptor beta chains share one sample of origin, sequenced in a study of T-cell memory formation after mild COVID-19. One entry per CDR3 protein results from TCRdb running MiXCR on the 5' RACE reads. The repertoire holds roughly 380,000 distinct CDR3 sequences, with around 27% as singletons. The sequencing input was PBMCs or a T cell subset sorted from them (not recorded which). The receptors originated from an adult woman who had mild COVID-19 (a few samples of this study predate the infection). Cell type and time point are not known.

The rearrangement uses TRBV5-4 and TRBJ2-3; D unresolved. From germline, CDR1 is SGHNT and CDR2 YYREEE (reference sequence). V lost 6 bases and J lost 1, with 9 bases in between. The CDR3 consists of 13 residues. CDR3 coding DNA: TGTGCCAGCACCATAGGCGGCACAGATACGCAGTATTTT. Translated: CASTIGGTDTQYF.

The chain couples TRBV6-6 to TRBJ1-1; no clear D. Per the germline V gene, CDR1 is MNHNY and CDR2 is SVGAGI (reference sequence). The CDR3 is 11 residues long. With 6 bases removed from V and 4 bases from J, the gap between germline ends came to 6 bases. CDR3 sequence reads: CASRESTEAFF. In nucleotides, the CDR3 is TGTGCCAGCAGAGAAAGCACTGAAGCTTTCTTT.

CDR3 amino acids: CASSFRDRGFSGNTIYF. CDR3 coding DNA: TGTGCCAGCAGTTTTCGGGACAGGGGGTTCTCTGGAAACACCATATATTTT. The genes are TRBV12-3 or TRBV12-4 and TRBJ1-3; TRBD1 matches at 11 bases. This CDR3 is 17 amino acids long. J lost 0 bases, V lost 3 bases, and 4 bases had no gene match.

This chain uses TRBV5-1 with TRBJ2-3; 10 bases are shared with TRBD1. This CDR3 contains 15 residues. The junction had 4 bases not matched to a gene; V was cut back by 1 base and J by 5 bases. The germline gives CDR1 SGHRS, CDR2 YFSETQ. The CDR3 here is CASSLLGQGEDTQYF. The CDR3 nucleotides read TGCGCCAGCAGCTTGCTAGGACAGGGGGAAGATACGCAGTATTTT.

The V and J genes are TRBV2 and TRBJ1-2; 8 bases agree with TRBD1. This CDR3 comprises 12 residues. Germline assignment: CDR1 SNHLY and CDR2 FYNNEI. V was clipped by 6 bases and J by 7 bases; unmatched bases: 4. The CDR3 sequence: CASSLDRGGYTF. The CDR3 coding sequence is TGTGCCAGCAGCCTCGACAGGGGTGGCTACACCTTC.

This rearrangement joins TRBV25-1 to TRBJ2-1, with unresolved D. V lost 4 bases and J lost 8, with 18 bases in between. CDR1 is MGHDK and CDR2 is SYGVNS in the germline V gene. The CDR3 has 15 residues. CDR3 bases: TGTGCCAGCAGTGGTCAGGACCCCGGGCGATATGAGCAGTTCTTC. The encoded protein is CASSGQDPGRYEQFF. The full variable domain, its missing parts supplied by reference TRBV25-1 and TRBJ2-1, is EADIYQTPRYLVIGTGKKITLECSQTMGHDKMYWYQQDPGMELHLIHYSYGVNSTEKGDLSSESTVSRIRTEHFPLTLESARPSHTSQYLCASSGQDPGRYEQFFGPGTRLTVL.

This chain joins TRBV20-1 and TRBJ2-7; D is unresolved. V was cut by 1 base and J by 1 base, with 5 bases left in between. Germline V CDR1 and CDR2: DFQATT, SNEGSKA (reference sequence). The CDR3 sequence is 12 residues long. The CDR3 protein is CSARVGSYEQYF. CDR3 nucleotide sequence: TGCAGTGCTAGAGTTGGGTCCTACGAGCAGTACTTC.

CDR3 sequence reads: CASSVDSASADTQYF. The CDR3 DNA reads as TGTGCCAGCAGCGTAGATTCGGCTAGCGCGGATACGCAGTATTTT. This chain uses TRBV9 with TRBJ2-3; maybe TRBD2 (6 bases). The CDR3 length is 15 residues. V gave up 0 bases and J gave up 6 bases, with 14 bases separating them. In germline, CDR1 is SGDLS, CDR2 YYNGEE.

The sample holds a few counts of this clonotype. The chain carries TRBV6-2 or TRBV6-3 and TRBJ1-1; weak D call: TRBD1 (5 bases). The CDR3 runs to 14 residues. Germline values: CDR1 MNHEY, CDR2 SVGEGT. Trimming removed 0 bases at V and 2 bases at J, with 7 bases between. The CDR3 DNA reads as TGTGCCAGCAGTTACTCGACAGCCAACACTGAAGCTTTCTTT. It yields the protein CASSYSTANTEAFF.

This clonotype has a single count. CDR3 in amino acids: CASSQDSVSTDTQYF. The CDR3 DNA follows: TGTGCCAGCAGCCAAGATAGTGTTAGCACAGATACGCAGTATTTT. V usage is TRBV3-1 and J usage is TRBJ2-3; D is ambiguous. This CDR3 contains 15 residues. Looked up from germline, CDR1 is LGHDT and CDR2 is YNNKEL (reference sequence). Trimming removed 0 bases from V and 0 bases from J, with 7 bases in between.

The genes are TRBV20-1 and TRBJ1-4; TRBD1 might be the D (6 bases). The CDR3 covers 14 residues. The germline V and J ends were trimmed by 3 bases and 11 bases, with 19 bases remaining between them. Germline V gene data show CDR1 as DFQATT and CDR2 as SNEGSKA (reference sequence). CDR3 protein: CSASKRQGLRKLFF. CDR3 nucleotides: TGCAGTGCTAGTAAGCGCCAGGGGTTGCGGAAACTGTTTTTT.

Comment on this clonotype: Germline is not matched at one junction end, which may reflect a read error. The chain links TRBV5-6 to TRBJ2-7; a weak D match, TRBD1 (5 bases). CDR1 SGHDT and CDR2 YYEEEE come from the germline V gene. This CDR3 region has 14 residues. The CDR3 region is CARSLGTGPIIEYF. CDR3 nucleotide sequence: TGTGCCAGAAGCTTGGGAACAGGACCGATTATTGAGTACTTC.

This sequence joins TRBV7-2 and TRBJ2-1; TRBD2 matches 12 bases. Germline CDR1 is SGHTA and CDR2 is FQGNSA. The length of the CDR3 is 20 residues. V shed 5 bases and J 0 bases; nucleotides not matched to a gene: 14. Here the CDR3 DNA reads TGTGCCAGCAGCACCCCTAGCGGGGGGGCAAAGGTTCGCTCCTACAATGAGCAGTTCTTC. The encoded protein is CASSTPSGGAKVRSYNEQFF.

J is TRBJ2-7 and V is TRBV20-1, with 7 positions matching TRBD1. This CDR3 has 15 residues. The germline V gene encodes CDR1 DFQATT and CDR2 SNEGSKA (reference sequence). This CDR3 reads CSPLSSDRAVHEQYF. DNA of the CDR3: TGCAGCCCGTTATCCTCCGACAGGGCTGTCCACGAGCAGTACTTC.